Each of the 21 T cell receptor beta chains below was sequenced from the same sample in a study of blood T cell repertoires in COVID-19 (TCRdb year 2020). Library preparation employed the immunoSEQ multiplex PCR assay. The source is immuneACCESS, and TCRdb retained only in-frame sequences with V and J called. Part of the clones is not carried over; for the studies checked, unresolved V genes explain less than half of this, and the remainder is unexplained. The sample data list a few hundred thousand clones, and 80% to 90% of these were observed just once. The top ten clones comprise nearly 2% of the sample. Sequenced material: peripheral blood. The source of these receptors is a man between 25 and 39 years old with active or convalescent COVID-19.

The chain joins TRBV5-1 to TRBJ2-1; a possible D gene is TRBD1 (5 bases). Trimming removed 4 bases from V and 7 bases from J, with 9 bases in between. Germline assignment: CDR1 SGHRS and CDR2 YFSETQ. The CDR3 runs to 12 residues. CDR3 DNA: TGCGCCAGCAGCGATACAGGAAATGAGCAGTTCTTC. Translated: CASSDTGNEQFF.

The chain has TRBV27 and TRBJ1-4, with TRBD1 matching over 7 bases. This CDR3 has 14 amino acids. Trimming cost V 0 bases and J 10 bases; bases outside gene matches: 5. Germline V gene sequence: CDR1 MNHEY, CDR2 SMNVEV (reference sequence). In nucleotides, the CDR3 is TGTGCCAGCAGTTTATCGACAGGGCTAGGAAAACTGTTTTTT. It yields the protein CASSLSTGLGKLFF.

The chain couples TRBV5-1 to TRBJ2-1; 12 bases are a match to TRBD1. The V gene end was trimmed by 4 bases and the J gene end by 9 bases; junction bases not matched to a gene: 5. The germline CDR1 and CDR2 sequences are SGHRS and YFSETQ. The CDR3 is 14 residues long. In nucleotides, the CDR3 is TGCGCCAGCAGCGACGGGACAGGGGGCCTTGAGCAGTTCTTC. Its translation is CASSDGTGGLEQFF.

The chain uses TRBV19 and TRBJ2-6; 10 bases align to TRBD1. Per the germline V gene, CDR1 is LNHDA and CDR2 is SQIVND (reference sequence). This CDR3 has 18 amino acids. V lost 3 bases and J lost 4; bases outside the gene matches: 9. CDR3 in amino acids: CASSIWTGGGWGANVLTF. CDR3 sequence (DNA): TGTGCCAGTAGTATCTGGACAGGGGGTGGTTGGGGGGCCAACGTCCTGACTTTC.

The V gene is TRBV4-2, the J gene TRBJ1-2, with 10 nucleotides matching TRBD1. This CDR3 spans 15 amino acids. CDR1 is LGHNA and CDR2 is YNFKEQ in the germline V gene. After removal of 1 base from V and 2 bases from J, the junction contained 1 base not matched to a gene. The CDR3 region is CASSQGTGGNYGYTF. In nucleotides, the CDR3 is TGTGCCAGCAGCCAAGGGACAGGGGGAAACTATGGCTACACCTTC.

DNA for the CDR3: TGTGCCAGCAGCAAGGACTTCCAGGAGACCCAGTACTTC. Its protein product is CASSKDFQETQYF. The V call is TRBV5-4, the J call TRBJ2-5; perhaps TRBD2 as D (5 bases). The V end was cut by 4 bases, the J end by 5 bases, with 12 bases between. CDR1 is SGHNT, CDR2 YYREEE, per germline (reference sequence). The CDR3 spans 13 residues.

Of note for this clone: One junction end disagrees with the germline gene, perhaps due to a read error. The rearrangement joins TRBV5-6 to TRBJ2-7; TRBD1 agrees at 8 bases. Germline V gene data show CDR1 as SGHDT and CDR2 as YYEEEE. The CDR3 covers 14 residues. CDR3 in DNA: TGTGCCAGCAGCTTCGGGACAGGATTCTACGGGCAGTACTTC. This gives the protein CASSFGTGFYGQYF.

The CDR3 sequence is CASSFKQGNTGELFF. The CDR3 DNA is TGTGCCAGCAGTTTTAAGCAGGGGAACACCGGGGAGCTGTTTTTT. J is TRBJ2-2 and V is TRBV27; a possible D gene is TRBD1 (5 bases). Trimming removed 3 bases at V and 1 base at J, with 9 bases between. This CDR3 region has 15 residues. CDR1 and CDR2 from the germline V gene are MNHEY and SMNVEV (reference sequence).

The chain uses TRBV11-2 and TRBJ2-1; possibly TRBD2 for D (6 bases). Trimming took 5 bases from V and 8 from J, leaving 16 bases between them. CDR1 and CDR2 from the germline V gene are SGHAT and FQNNGV. The CDR3 runs to 14 residues. The CDR3 region is CASSGGVGVDEQFF. As DNA, the CDR3 is TGTGCCAGCAGCGGCGGGGTAGGGGTTGATGAGCAGTTCTTC.

The V call is TRBV6-1, the J call TRBJ2-1, with TRBD1 identical over 9 bases. The V and J ends lost 3 bases and 2 bases, in that order; junction bases with no gene match: 2. The germline CDR1 and CDR2 sequences are MNHNS and SASEGT. This CDR3 has 15 residues. CDR3 coding DNA: TGTGCCAGCAGTGAGGGACAGGGTACCTACAATGAGCAGTTCTTC. Its protein is CASSEGQGTYNEQFF.

V gene TRBV21-1 combines with J gene TRBJ1-4; the table's D call, TRBD1, was not checked against the DNA. TRBV21-1 is flagged as a pseudogene. This CDR3 is 18 amino acids long. CDR3 nucleotide sequence: TGTGCCAGCAGCAAGAGCCCCAGACAGGGAGGAGGCAATGAAAAACTGTTTTTT. Translation gives CASSKSPRQGGGNEKLFF.

This sequence joins TRBV29-1 and TRBJ1-1, with D perhaps TRBD1 (6 bases). The CDR3 runs to 14 residues. Germline V gene sequence: CDR1 SQVTM, CDR2 ANQGSEA. The V end lost 3 bases, the J end lost 3 bases, and 14 bases lay between the germline ends. In DNA, the CDR3 is TGCAGCGTTGAGGGGACCCAGGGGCACACTGAAGCTTTCTTT. It codes for CSVEGTQGHTEAFF. The full variable domain, with the rest looked up from reference TRBV29-1 and TRBJ1-1, is SAVISQKPSRDICQRGTSLTIQCQVDSQVTMMFWYRQQPGQSLTLIATANQGSEATYESGFVIDKFPISRPNLTFSTLTVSNMSPEDSSIYLCSVEGTQGHTEAFFGQGTRLTVV.

This chain links TRBV4-1 with TRBJ1-4; no clear D gene. The length of the CDR3 is 16 residues. Germline lookup yields CDR1 MGHRA and CDR2 YSYEKL. Trimming shortened V by 4 bases and J by 2 bases, and 14 bases separated the two germline ends. CDR3 DNA: TGCGCCAGCAGCCCCGATGCCCTGAGGACTAATGAAAAACTGTTTTTT. Translating gives CASSPDALRTNEKLFF.

In its sample, this clone was seen once. The genes are TRBV6-2 or TRBV6-3 and TRBJ1-5; 8 nucleotides line up with TRBD1. The CDR3 length is 18 residues. Looked up from germline, CDR1 is MNHEY and CDR2 is SVGEGT. With 0 bases clipped from V and 3 bases from J, the junction kept 10 bases outside the gene matches. The CDR3 DNA sequence: TGTGCCAGCAGTTACTCGATTAGGGGGACAGGAGCCAATCAGCCCCAGCATTTT. It encodes CASSYSIRGTGANQPQHF.

This clone was found a few times. This chain joins TRBV4-2 and TRBJ1-2; 7 bases line up with TRBD1. V lost 0 bases to trimming and J lost 8 bases; unmatched junction nucleotides: 12. The CDR3 contains 16 residues. Per the germline V gene, CDR1 is LGHNA and CDR2 is YNFKEQ. CDR3 in DNA: TGTGCCAGCAGCCAAGATAGGCAGGGGGGAGAGGTAGGCTACACCTTC. Protein product: CASSQDRQGGEVGYTF.

The V call is TRBV7-9, the J call TRBJ2-3; TRBD2 matches 9 bases. The CDR3 runs to 16 residues. Trimming took 4 bases from V and 3 from J; bases not matched to a gene: 8. Looked up from germline, CDR1 is SEHNR and CDR2 is FQNEAQ (reference sequence). CDR3 residues: CASSSVAGVVTDTQYF. CDR3 DNA sequence: TGTGCCAGCAGCTCCGTAGCGGGGGTGGTGACAGATACGCAGTATTTT.

The chain carries TRBV7-2 and TRBJ2-4; D is perhaps TRBD1 (6 bases). Looked up from germline, CDR1 is SGHTA and CDR2 is FQGNSA. The CDR3 extends over 13 amino acids. V shed 5 bases and J shed 7 bases, with 12 bases lying between them. The CDR3 coding sequence is TGTGCCAGCAGCGCCCTAAGGGGGAACATTCAGTACTTC. This codes for CASSALRGNIQYF.

The CDR3 reads CASSQEQGGREQYF. For the CDR3, the DNA is TGTGCCAGCAGCCAGGAGCAGGGAGGGCGGGAGCAGTACTTC. The chain combines TRBV3-1 (or the pseudogene TRBV3-2) with TRBJ2-7; 7 positions match TRBD2. This CDR3 has 14 residues. With 3 bases clipped from V and 7 bases from J, the junction kept 9 bases outside the gene matches. CDR1 and CDR2 from the germline V gene are LGHDT and YNNKEL (reference sequence).

The chain couples TRBV10-2 to TRBJ1-1; D remains ambiguous. Trimming pared 4 bases from V and 7 bases from J, leaving 16 bases between. Germline CDR1 and CDR2: WSHSY and SAAADI. This CDR3 has 14 amino acids. Written as DNA, the CDR3 is TGCGCCAGCAGTGTTGGTCAGGCCCTCGATGAAGCTTTCTTT. It codes for CASSVGQALDEAFF.

V gene TRBV5-1 combines with J gene TRBJ2-3, with a weak D call TRBD2 (6 bases). V lost 3 bases and J lost 2, with 13 bases in between. The CDR3 length is 15 residues. CDR1 is SGHRS, CDR2 YFSETQ, per germline. This CDR3 is CASSSAGRHTDTQYF. CDR3 bases: TGCGCCAGCAGCTCCGCGGGACGCCACACAGATACGCAGTATTTT.

J is TRBJ2-3 and V is TRBV4-3; no definite D call. Germline lookup yields CDR1 LGHNA and CDR2 YSLEER. V was clipped by 6 bases and J by 4 bases, with 20 bases between them. CDR3 size: 16 residues. CDR3 bases: TGCGCCAGCAGTCGTAATTCGGCGGTAGCTGCAGATACGCAGTATTTT. Protein product: CASSRNSAVAADTQYF.